These 8 T cell receptor beta chains were all obtained from the same sample, sequenced in a study of T cells in Graves' hyperthyroidism and ophthalmopathy. RNA transcripts provided the source from which TCR beta CDR3 regions were amplified. HTBI primers were the set used in a first-round RT-PCR of the TCR CDR3. TCRdb re-analysed the multiplex PCR reads in MiXCR, keeping a single row per CDR3 protein. Of a few hundred thousand distinct CDR3 sequences in the sample, 46% were seen once. Input material: peripheral blood or thyroid tissue (not recorded which). The source of these receptors is an adult woman with Graves' disease, either hyperthyroidism or ophthalmopathy (not recorded which).

The chain employs TRBV7-2 and TRBJ1-4; perhaps TRBD1 as D (6 bases). The CDR3 totals 13 residues. V was cut by 5 bases and J by 12 bases, with 16 bases left in between. CDR1 is SGHTA and CDR2 is FQGNSA in the germline V gene. CDR3 in amino acids: CASSPGGGAQLFF. CDR3 sequence (DNA): TGTGCCAGCAGCCCTGGTGGGGGCGCTCAACTGTTTTTT. Complete variable domain (other parts from reference TRBV7-2 and TRBJ1-4): GAGVSQSPSNKVTEKGKDVELRCDPISGHTALYWYRQSLGQGLEFLIYFQGNSAPDKSGLPSDRFSAERTGGSVSTLTIQRTQQEDSAVYLCASSPGGGAQLFFGSGTQLSVL.

As for this clonotype: This clone may be a read error of a much larger clone one base away. The chain couples TRBV20-1 to TRBJ2-7; D is unresolved. Germline V CDR1 and CDR2: DFQATT, SNEGSKA (reference sequence). V was pared by 6 bases and J by 0 bases, with 18 bases between. The CDR3 contains 15 residues. The chain's CDR3 is CSATGIGSFSYEQYF. CDR3 nucleotides: TGCAGTGCCACCGGAATCGGGTCCTTCTCCTACGAGCAGTACTTC.

On this clonotype: At one of its ends the junction is not consistent with the germline gene, which may arise from a read error. This rearrangement joins TRBV7-8 to TRBJ2-7, with TRBD2 matching over 9 bases. Germline assignment: CDR1 SGHVS and CDR2 FQNEAQ. The CDR3 consists of 16 residues. For the CDR3, the DNA is TGTGCCAGCAGCTTAAGGGGGACTAGCAGCAGCTACGAGCAGTGCTTC. This encodes CASSLRGTSSSYEQCF.

This clonotype appeared a single time. The rearrangement links TRBV7-8 to TRBJ1-3; possibly TRBD1 for D (6 bases). This CDR3 has 17 amino acids. Per the germline V gene, CDR1 is SGHVS and CDR2 is FQNEAQ. Trimming stripped 5 bases from V and 0 bases from J, with 17 bases between. The CDR3 bases are TGTGCCAGCAGCGACCGAAGGGGGTTAGGCTCTGGAAACACCATATATTTT. Amino acids: CASSDRRGLGSGNTIYF. The whole variable domain, remainder taken from reference TRBV7-8 and TRBJ1-3, is GAGVSQSPRYKVAKRGQDVALRCDPISGHVSLFWYQQALGQGPEFLTYFQNEAQLDKSGLPSDRFFAERPEGSVSTLKIQRTQQEDSAVYLCASSDRRGLGSGNTIYFGEGSWLTVV.

This chain links TRBV4-1 with TRBJ1-2; 9 nucleotides match TRBD1. The CDR3 is made up of 16 amino acids. Germline V gene sequence: CDR1 MGHRA, CDR2 YSYEKL. V lost 2 bases, J lost 2 bases, and 6 bases stayed unmatched. CDR3 in amino acids: CASSQTKGQGNYGYTF. CDR3 nucleotide sequence: TGCGCCAGCAGCCAAACAAAGGGACAGGGAAACTATGGCTACACCTTC.

Regarding this clonotype: A clone one base away is much larger, so this may be a read error. This rearrangement joins TRBV13 to TRBJ2-7; D uncertain. This CDR3 spans 15 amino acids. Germline CDR1 reads PRHDT; CDR2 reads FYEKMQ (reference sequence). CDR3 in DNA: TGTACCAGCAGCTTACTGGGTCCGAGCTCCTACGAGCAGTACTTC. Translation gives CTSSLLGPSSYEQYF. The complete variable domain, with remaining parts taken from reference TRBV13 and TRBJ2-7, reads AAGVIQSPRHLIKEKRETATLKCYPIPRHDTVYWYQQGPGQDPQFLISFYEKMQSDKGSIPDRFSAQQFSDYHSELNMSSLELGDSALYFCTSSLLGPSSYEQYFGPGTRLTVT.

There are a few counts of this clonotype. This chain joins TRBV4-3 and TRBJ1-1, with 7 bases that match TRBD1. J lost 1 base, V lost 1 base, and 9 bases had no gene match. CDR1 is LGHNA and CDR2 is YSLEER in the germline V gene. The length of the CDR3 is 17 residues. DNA of the CDR3: TGCGCCAGCAGCCAAGTAGGGGGCGGGGGAAGGAACACTGAAGCTTTCTTT. Amino acids: CASSQVGGGGRNTEAFF.

About this clonotype: This may arise from a read error, as a much more abundant clone is one base away. The V gene is TRBV11-2, the J gene TRBJ1-2; 8 bases map to TRBD1. Germline CDR1 reads SGHAT; CDR2 reads FQNNGV. V was pared by 3 bases and J by 1 base, with 7 bases of the junction left unmatched. This CDR3 has 16 amino acids. CDR3 amino acids: CASSFGATGVNYGYTF. For the CDR3, the DNA is TGTGCCAGCAGCTTCGGCGCGACAGGGGTTAACTATGGCTACACCTTC. Based on the CDR3 plus reference TRBV11-2 and TRBJ1-2, the full variable domain is EAGVAQSPRYKIIEKRQSVAFWCNPISGHATLYWYQQILGQGPKLLIQFQNNGVVDDSQLPKDRFSAERLKGVDSTLKIQPAKLEDSAVYLCASSFGATGVNYGYTFGSGTRLTVV.